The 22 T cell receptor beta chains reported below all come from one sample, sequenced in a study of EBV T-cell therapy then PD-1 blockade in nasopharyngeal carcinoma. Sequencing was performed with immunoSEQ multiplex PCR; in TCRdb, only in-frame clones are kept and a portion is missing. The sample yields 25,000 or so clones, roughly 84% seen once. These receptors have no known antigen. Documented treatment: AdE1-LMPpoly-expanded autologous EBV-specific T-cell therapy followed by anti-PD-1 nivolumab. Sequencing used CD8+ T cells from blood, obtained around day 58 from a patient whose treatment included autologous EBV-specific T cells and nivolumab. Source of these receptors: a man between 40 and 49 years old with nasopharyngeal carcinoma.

The CDR3 DNA is TGCGCCAGCAGCCAAGATTTTGGGGGGATCGGGGAGCTGTTTTTT. Its protein is CASSQDFGGIGELFF. This chain connects TRBV4-3 to TRBJ2-2; D possibly corresponds to TRBD2 (6 bases). Germline CDR1 and CDR2: LGHNA and YSLEER. The CDR3 has 15 residues. The V end lost 0 bases, the J end lost 7 bases, and 12 bases lay between the germline ends.

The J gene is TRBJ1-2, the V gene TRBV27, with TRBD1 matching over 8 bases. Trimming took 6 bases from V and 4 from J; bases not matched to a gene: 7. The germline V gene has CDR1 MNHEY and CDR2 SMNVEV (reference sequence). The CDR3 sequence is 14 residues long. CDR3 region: CASSPGGTGYGYTF. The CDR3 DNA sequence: TGTGCCAGCAGCCCCGGGGGGACAGGCTATGGCTACACCTTC.

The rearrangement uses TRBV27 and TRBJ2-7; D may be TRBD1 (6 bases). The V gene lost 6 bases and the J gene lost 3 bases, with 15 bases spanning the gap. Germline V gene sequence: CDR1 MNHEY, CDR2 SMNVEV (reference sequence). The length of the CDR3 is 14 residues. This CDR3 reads CASSSPGTIYEQYF. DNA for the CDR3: TGTGCCAGCAGCAGCCCCGGGACAATCTACGAGCAGTACTTC.

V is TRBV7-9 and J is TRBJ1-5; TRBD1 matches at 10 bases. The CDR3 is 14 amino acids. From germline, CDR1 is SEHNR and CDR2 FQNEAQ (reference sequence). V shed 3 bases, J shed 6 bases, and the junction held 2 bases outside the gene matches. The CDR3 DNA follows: TGTGCCAGCAGCTTGGGGACAGGGGTTCAGCCCCAGCATTTT. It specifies CASSLGTGVQPQHF.

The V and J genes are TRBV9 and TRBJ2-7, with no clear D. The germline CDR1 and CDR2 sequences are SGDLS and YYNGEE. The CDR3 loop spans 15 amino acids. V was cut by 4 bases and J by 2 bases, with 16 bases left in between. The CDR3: CASSLTARAPYEQYF. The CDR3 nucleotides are TGTGCCAGCAGCCTGACCGCCCGTGCCCCCTACGAGCAGTACTTC.

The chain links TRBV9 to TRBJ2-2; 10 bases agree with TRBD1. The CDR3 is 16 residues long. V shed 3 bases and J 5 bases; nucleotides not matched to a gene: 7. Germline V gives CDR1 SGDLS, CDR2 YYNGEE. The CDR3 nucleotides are TGTGCCAGCAGCGCCCCCTGGACAGGGGGGACCGGGGAGCTGTTTTTT. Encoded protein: CASSAPWTGGTGELFF. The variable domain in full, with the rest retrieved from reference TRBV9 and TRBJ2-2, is DSGVTQTPKHLITATGQRVTLRCSPRSGDLSVYWYQQSLDQGLQFLIQYYNGEERAKGNILERFSAQQFPDLHSELNLSSLELGDSALYFCASSAPWTGGTGELFFGEGSRLTVL.

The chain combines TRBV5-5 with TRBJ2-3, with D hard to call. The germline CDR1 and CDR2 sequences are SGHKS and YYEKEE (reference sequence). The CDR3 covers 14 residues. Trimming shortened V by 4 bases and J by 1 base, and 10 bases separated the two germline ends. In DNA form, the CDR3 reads TGTGCCAGCAGCGCGCGCCTGGGCACAGATACGCAGTATTTT. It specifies CASSARLGTDTQYF.

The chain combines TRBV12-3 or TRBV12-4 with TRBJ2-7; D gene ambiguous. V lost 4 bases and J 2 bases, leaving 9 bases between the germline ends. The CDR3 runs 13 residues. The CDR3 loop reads CASSSENTYEQYF. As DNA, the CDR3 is TGTGCCAGCAGTTCCGAAAATACCTACGAGCAGTACTTC.

The DNA of the CDR3 is TGTGCCAGCTCACCCCTGGGTCTAGCGTTTCCCGGCTCCTACAATGAGCAGTTCTTC. Its translation is CASSPLGLAFPGSYNEQFF. This chain uses TRBV18 with TRBJ2-1; possible D gene TRBD2, 6 bases. Trimming removed 3 bases from V and 0 bases from J, with 21 bases in between. CDR3 length equals 19 residues. Germline values: CDR1 KGHSH, CDR2 LQKENI.

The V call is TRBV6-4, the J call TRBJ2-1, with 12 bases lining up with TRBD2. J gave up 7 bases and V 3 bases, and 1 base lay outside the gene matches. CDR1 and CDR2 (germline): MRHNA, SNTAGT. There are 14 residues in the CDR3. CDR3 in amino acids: CASSETSGGNEQFF. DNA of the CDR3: TGTGCCAGCAGTGAGACTAGCGGGGGTAATGAGCAGTTCTTC.

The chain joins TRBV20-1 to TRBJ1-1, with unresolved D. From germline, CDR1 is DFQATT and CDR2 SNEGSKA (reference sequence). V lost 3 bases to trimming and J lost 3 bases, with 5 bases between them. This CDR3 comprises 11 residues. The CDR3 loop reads CSASFYTEAFF. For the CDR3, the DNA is TGCAGTGCTAGTTTCTACACTGAAGCTTTCTTT.

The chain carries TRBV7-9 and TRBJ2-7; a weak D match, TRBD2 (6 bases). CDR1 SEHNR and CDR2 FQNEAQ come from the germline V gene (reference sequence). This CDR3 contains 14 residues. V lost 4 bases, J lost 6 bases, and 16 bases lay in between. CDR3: CASSSLGLGGEQYF. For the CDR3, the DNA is TGTGCCAGCAGCTCCTTAGGGCTGGGGGGCGAGCAGTACTTC.

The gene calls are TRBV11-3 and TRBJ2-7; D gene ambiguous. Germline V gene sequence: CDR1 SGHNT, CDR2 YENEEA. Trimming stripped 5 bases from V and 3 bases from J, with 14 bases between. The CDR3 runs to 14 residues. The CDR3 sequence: CASSPGGGSYEQYF. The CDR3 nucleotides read TGTGCCAGCAGCCCGGGTGGCGGAAGCTACGAGCAGTACTTC.

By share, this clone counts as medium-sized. The CDR3 DNA reads as TGTGCCAGCAGTGACTTCAACACTGAAGCTTTCTTT. The encoded protein is CASSDFNTEAFF. The V gene is TRBV2, the J gene TRBJ1-1; D remains unclear. The CDR3 is 12 residues long. Germline CDR1 reads SNHLY; CDR2 reads FYNNEI. The V end was cut by 3 bases, the J end by 2 bases, with 4 bases between.

The CDR3 region has the DNA TGCGCCAGCAGCCACCAAAGTGGGGAGCTGTTTTTT. Residues: CASSHQSGELFF. The chain has TRBV4-1 and TRBJ2-2, with D unclear. This CDR3 is 12 amino acids long. V was pared by 3 bases and J by 8 bases, with 7 bases between. CDR1 MGHRA and CDR2 YSYEKL come from the germline V gene.

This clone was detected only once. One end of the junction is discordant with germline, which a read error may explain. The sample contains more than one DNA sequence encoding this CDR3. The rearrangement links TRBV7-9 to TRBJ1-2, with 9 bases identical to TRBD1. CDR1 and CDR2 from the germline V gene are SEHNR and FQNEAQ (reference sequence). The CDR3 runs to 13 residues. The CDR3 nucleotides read TGTGCCAGTAGCTTAGGGACAGGGAACGGCTACACCTTC. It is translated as CASSLGTGNGYTF.

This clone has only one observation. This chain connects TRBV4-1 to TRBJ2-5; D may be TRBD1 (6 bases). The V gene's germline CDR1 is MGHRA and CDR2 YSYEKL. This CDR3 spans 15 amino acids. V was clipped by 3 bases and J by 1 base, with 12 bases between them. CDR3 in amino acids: CASSHPGQGQETQYF. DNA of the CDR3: TGCGCCAGCAGCCACCCGGGACAAGGCCAAGAGACCCAGTACTTC.

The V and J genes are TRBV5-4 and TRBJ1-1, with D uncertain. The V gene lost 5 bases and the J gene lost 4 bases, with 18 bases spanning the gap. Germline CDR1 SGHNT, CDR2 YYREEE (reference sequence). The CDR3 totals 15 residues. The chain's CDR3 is CASSFGFRARTEAFF. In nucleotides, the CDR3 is TGTGCCAGCAGTTTCGGCTTTAGGGCGCGCACTGAAGCTTTCTTT.

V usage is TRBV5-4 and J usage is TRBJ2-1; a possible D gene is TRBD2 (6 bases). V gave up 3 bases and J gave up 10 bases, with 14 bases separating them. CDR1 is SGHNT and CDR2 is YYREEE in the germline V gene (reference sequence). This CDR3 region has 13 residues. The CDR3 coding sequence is TGTGCCAGCAGCTGGGGGGTGGGTGGCGAGCAGTTCTTC. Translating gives CASSWGVGGEQFF.

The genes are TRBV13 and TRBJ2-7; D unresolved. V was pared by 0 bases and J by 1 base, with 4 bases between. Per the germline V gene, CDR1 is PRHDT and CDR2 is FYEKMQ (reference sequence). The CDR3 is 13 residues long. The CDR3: CASSLGPSYEQYF. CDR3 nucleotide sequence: TGTGCCAGCAGCTTAGGGCCTTCCTACGAGCAGTACTTC.

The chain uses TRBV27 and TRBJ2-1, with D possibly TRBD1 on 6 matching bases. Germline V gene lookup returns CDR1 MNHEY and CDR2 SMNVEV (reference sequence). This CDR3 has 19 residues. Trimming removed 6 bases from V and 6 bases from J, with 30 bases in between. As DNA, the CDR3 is TGTGCCAGCAGCCCAACCCACCCCGTACAGGGAAGGGTTTGCAATGAGCAGTTCTTC. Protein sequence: CASSPTHPVQGRVCNEQFF.

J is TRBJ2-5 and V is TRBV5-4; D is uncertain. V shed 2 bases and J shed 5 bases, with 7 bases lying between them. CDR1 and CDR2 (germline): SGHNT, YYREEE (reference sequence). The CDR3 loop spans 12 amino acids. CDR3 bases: TGTGCCAGCAGCTTCCTACAGGAGACCCAGTACTTC. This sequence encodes CASSFLQETQYF.